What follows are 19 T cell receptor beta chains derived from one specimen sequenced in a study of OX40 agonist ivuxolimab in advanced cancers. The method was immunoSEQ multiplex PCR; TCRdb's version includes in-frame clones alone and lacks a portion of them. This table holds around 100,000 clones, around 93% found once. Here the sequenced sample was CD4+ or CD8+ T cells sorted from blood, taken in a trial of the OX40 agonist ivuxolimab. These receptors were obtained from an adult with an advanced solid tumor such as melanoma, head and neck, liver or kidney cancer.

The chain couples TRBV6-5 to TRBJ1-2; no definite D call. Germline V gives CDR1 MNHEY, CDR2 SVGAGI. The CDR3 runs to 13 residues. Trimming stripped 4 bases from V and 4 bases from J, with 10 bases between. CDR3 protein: CASSLGGSYGYTF. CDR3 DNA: TGTGCCAGCAGTTTGGGCGGCTCCTATGGCTACACCTTC.

CDR3 sequence (DNA): TGTGCCAGCAGCCCCATCCCACGGATCTCTCCGTCCTACGAGCAGTACTTC. Residues: CASSPIPRISPSYEQYF. The chain carries TRBV5-5 and TRBJ2-7; D remains unclear. Germline CDR1 is SGHKS and CDR2 is YYEKEE (reference sequence). V gave up 4 bases and J gave up 1 base, with 21 bases separating them. This CDR3 spans 17 amino acids.

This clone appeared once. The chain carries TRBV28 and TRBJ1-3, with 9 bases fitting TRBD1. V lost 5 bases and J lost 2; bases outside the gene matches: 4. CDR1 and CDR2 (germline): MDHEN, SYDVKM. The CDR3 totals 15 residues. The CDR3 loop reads CASSLDRGAGNTIYF. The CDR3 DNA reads TGTGCCAGCAGTCTAGACAGGGGGGCTGGAAACACCATATATTTT.

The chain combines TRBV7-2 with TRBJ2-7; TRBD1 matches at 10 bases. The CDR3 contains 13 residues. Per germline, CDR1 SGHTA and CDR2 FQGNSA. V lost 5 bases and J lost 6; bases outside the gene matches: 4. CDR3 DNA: TGTGCCAGCAGCCGGGACAGGGGCGTCGAGCAGTACTTC. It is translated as CASSRDRGVEQYF.

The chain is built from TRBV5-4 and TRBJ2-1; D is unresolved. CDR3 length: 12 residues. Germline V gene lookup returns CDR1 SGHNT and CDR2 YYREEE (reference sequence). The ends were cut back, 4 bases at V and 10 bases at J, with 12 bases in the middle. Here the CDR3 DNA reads TGTGCCAGCAGCGCCCAGGAGTCGGAGCAGTTCTTC. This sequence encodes CASSAQESEQFF.

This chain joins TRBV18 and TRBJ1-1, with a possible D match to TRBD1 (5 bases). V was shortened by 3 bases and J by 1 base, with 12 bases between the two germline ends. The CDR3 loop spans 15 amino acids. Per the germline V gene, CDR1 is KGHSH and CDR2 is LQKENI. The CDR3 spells CASSPRSRANTEAFF. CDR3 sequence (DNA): TGTGCCAGCTCACCTCGTAGCAGGGCGAACACTGAAGCTTTCTTT.

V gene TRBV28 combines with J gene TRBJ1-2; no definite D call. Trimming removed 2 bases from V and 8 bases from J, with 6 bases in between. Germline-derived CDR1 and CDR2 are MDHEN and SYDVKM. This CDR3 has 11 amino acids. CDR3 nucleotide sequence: TGTGCCAGCAGTTTAAGTTTCGGCTACACCTTC. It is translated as CASSLSFGYTF.

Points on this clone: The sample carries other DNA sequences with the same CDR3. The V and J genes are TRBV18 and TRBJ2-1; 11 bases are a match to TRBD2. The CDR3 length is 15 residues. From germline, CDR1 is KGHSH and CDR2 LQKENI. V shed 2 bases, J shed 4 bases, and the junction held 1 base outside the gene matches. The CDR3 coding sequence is TGTGCCAGCTCACCAGGGACTAGCGGTTACAATGAGCAGTTCTTC. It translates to CASSPGTSGYNEQFF.

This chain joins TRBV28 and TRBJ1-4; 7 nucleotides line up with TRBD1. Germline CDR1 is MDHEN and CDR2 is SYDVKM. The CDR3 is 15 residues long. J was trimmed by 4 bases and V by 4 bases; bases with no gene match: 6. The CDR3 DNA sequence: TGTGCCAGCAGTTCAGGGGGATTTGATAATGAAAAACTGTTTTTT. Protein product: CASSSGGFDNEKLFF.

This CDR3 is CASSLFLSSNQPQHF. CDR3 DNA sequence: TGTGCCAGCAGTTTATTTCTTTCTAGCAATCAGCCCCAGCATTTT. The V gene is TRBV27, the J gene TRBJ1-5; D gene unclear. V lost 1 base and J 0 bases, leaving 7 bases between the germline ends. CDR3 size: 15 residues. Germline lookup yields CDR1 MNHEY and CDR2 SMNVEV (reference sequence).

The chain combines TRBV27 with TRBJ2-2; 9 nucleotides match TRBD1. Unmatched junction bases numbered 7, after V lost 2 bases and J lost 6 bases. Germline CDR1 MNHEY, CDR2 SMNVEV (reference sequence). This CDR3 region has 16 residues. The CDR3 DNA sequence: TGTGCCAGCAGTTTAACCCACAGGGGGCGGCCCGGGGAGCTGTTTTTT. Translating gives CASSLTHRGRPGELFF.

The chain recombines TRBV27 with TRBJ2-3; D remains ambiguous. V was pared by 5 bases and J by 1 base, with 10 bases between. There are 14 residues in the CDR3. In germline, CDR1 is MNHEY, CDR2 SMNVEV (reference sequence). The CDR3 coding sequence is TGTGCCAGCAGTGACCTTGATGGCACAGATACGCAGTATTTT. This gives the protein CASSDLDGTDTQYF.

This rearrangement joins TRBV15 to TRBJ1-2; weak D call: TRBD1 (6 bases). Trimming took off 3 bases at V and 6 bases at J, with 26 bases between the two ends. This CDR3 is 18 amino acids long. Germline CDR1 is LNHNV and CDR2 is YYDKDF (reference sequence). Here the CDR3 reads CATSSGLVGLGARNGYTF. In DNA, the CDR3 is TGTGCCACCAGCAGTGGGCTGGTGGGACTGGGGGCGCGGAATGGCTACACCTTC.

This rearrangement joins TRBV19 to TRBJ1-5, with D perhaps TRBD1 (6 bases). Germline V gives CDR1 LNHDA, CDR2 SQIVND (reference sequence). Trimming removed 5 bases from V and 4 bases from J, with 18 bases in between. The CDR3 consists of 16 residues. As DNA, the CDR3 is TGTGCCAGTAGTGTTGAAGCCGGGACAAATAATCAGCCCCAGCATTTT. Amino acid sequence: CASSVEAGTNNQPQHF. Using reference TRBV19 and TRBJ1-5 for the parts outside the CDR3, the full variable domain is DGGITQSPKYLFRKEGQNVTLSCEQNLNHDAMYWYRQDPGQGLRLIYYSQIVNDFQKGDIAEGYSVSREKKESFPLTVTSAQKNPTAFYLCASSVEAGTNNQPQHFGDGTRLSIL.

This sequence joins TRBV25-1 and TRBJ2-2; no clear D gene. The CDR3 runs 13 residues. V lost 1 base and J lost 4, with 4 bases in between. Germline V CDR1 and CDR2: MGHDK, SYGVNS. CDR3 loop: CASSEFGTGELFF. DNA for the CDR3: TGTGCCAGCAGTGAATTCGGCACCGGGGAGCTGTTTTTT. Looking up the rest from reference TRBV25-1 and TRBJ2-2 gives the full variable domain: EADIYQTPRYLVIGTGKKITLECSQTMGHDKMYWYQQDPGMELHLIHYSYGVNSTEKGDLSSESTVSRIRTEHFPLTLESARPSHTSQYLCASSEFGTGELFFGEGSRLTVL.

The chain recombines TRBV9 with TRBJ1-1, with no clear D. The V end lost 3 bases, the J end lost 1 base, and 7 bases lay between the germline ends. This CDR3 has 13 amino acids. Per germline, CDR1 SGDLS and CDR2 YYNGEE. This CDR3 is CASSASRNTEAFF. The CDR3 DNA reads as TGTGCCAGCAGCGCCTCCCGGAACACTGAAGCTTTCTTT.

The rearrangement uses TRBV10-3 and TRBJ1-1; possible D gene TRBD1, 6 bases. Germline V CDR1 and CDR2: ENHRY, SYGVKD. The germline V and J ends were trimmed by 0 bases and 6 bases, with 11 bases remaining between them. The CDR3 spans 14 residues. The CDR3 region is CAISESGGGAEAFF. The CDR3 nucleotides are TGTGCCATCAGTGAGTCCGGAGGGGGGGCTGAAGCTTTCTTT.

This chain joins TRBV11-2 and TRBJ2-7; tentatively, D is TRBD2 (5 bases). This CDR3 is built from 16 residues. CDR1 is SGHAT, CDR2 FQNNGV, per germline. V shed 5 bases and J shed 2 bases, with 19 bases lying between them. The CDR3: CASSPSTGRGAYEQYF. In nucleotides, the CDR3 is TGTGCCAGCAGCCCCTCGACGGGGAGAGGAGCCTACGAGCAGTACTTC.

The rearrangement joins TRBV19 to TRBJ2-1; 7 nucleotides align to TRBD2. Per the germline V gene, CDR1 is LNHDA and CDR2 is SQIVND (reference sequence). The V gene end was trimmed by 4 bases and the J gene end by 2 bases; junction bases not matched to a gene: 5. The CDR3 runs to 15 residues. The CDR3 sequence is CASSTASGPYNEQFF. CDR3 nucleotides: TGTGCCAGTAGTACCGCTAGCGGTCCCTACAATGAGCAGTTCTTC.